The clone carrying this T cell receptor (beta chain) has more than one count but fewer than ten. What it recognizes is unknown. Trimming removed 1 base at V and 12 bases at J, with 14 bases between. CDR3 length: 13 amino acids. Germline-derived CDR1 and CDR2 are SGHRS and YFSETQ. The data stem from a study of identical twins. TCRdb reanalysed the 5' RACE reads using MiXCR and keeps one entry per CDR3 protein. The top ten clones hold less than 15% of a sample with roughly 220,000 distinct CDR3 sequences, 5.5% to 7.5% of them seen once. Healthy Caucasian donors formed the entire cohort. Overall study findings and caveats: Surplus twin overlap in beta out-of-frame sequences was less pronounced.

This sample was shared with a second study, whose subject was T cells expressing NK-cell markers. That paper states: Several of the experiments relied on an anti-gamma-delta TCR antibody so that only alpha-beta TCR T cells were sorted. Questions lingered over whether expanded NKG2C+ T cell clones were HCMV-specific.

The specimen was CD8+ T cells sorted from blood. The chain links TRBV5-1 to TRBJ2-1; tentative D call: TRBD1 (5 bases). The receptor was derived from a woman between 18 and 29 years old in good health. CDR3 amino acids: CASSLKQVDGQFF. Written as DNA, the CDR3 is TGCGCCAGCAGCTTGAAACAGGTCGATGGGCAGTTCTTC.